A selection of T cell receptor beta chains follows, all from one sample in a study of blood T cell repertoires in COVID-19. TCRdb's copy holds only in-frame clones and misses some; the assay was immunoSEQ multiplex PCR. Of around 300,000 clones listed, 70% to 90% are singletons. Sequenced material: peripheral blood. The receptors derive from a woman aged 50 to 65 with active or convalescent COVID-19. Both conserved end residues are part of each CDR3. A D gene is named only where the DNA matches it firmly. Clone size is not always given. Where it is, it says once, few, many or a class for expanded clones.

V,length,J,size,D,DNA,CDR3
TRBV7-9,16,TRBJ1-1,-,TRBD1,TGTGCCAGCAGCTTCGGGACAGGGGGAATGAACACTGAAGCTTTCTTT,CASSFGTGGMNTEAFF
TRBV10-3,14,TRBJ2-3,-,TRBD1,TGTGCCATCAGTATGACAGGGAACACAGATACGCAGTATTTT,CAISMTGNTDTQYF
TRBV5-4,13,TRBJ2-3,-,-,TGTGCCAGCAGCTCCCAATCAGACGGGACGCAGTATTTT,CASSSQSDGTQYF
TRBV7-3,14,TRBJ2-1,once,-,TGTGCCAGCAGCCCAGGGACTCTCCGCAATGAGCAGTTCTTC,CASSPGTLRNEQFF
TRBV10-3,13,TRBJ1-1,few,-,TGTGCCACCCTGGACTTCTCGAACACTGAAGCTTTCTTT,CATLDFSNTEAFF
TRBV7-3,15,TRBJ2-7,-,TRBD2,TGTGCCAGCAGCTTATCAGCGGGAGGCGGCTACGAGCAGTACTTC,CASSLSAGGGYEQYF
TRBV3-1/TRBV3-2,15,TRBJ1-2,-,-,TGTGCCAGCAGCCAAGCCCCATCAGGGGACTATGGCTACACCTTC,CASSQAPSGDYGYTF
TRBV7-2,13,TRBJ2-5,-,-,TGTGCCAGCAGCCCTTGGAGGGGTGAGACCCAGTACTTC,CASSPWRGETQYF
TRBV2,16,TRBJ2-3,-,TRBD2,TGTGCCAGCAACTACCGGACTAGCGTGATCACAGATACGCAGTATTTT,CASNYRTSVITDTQYF
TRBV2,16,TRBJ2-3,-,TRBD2,TGTGCCAGCAGGGGGACTAGCGGGGTCCCCGCAGATACGCAGTATTTT,CASRGTSGVPADTQYF
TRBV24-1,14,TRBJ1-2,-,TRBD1,TGTGCCACCAGTGACTCCGGGACAGGCTATGGCTACACCTTC,CATSDSGTGYGYTF
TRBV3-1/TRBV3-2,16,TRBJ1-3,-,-,TGTGCCAGCAGCCAATCTTGGTCCAGCTCTGGAAACACCATATATTTT,CASSQSWSSSGNTIYF
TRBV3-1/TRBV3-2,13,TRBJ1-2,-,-,TGTGCCAGCAGCGCGCGGCGGGGGTATGGCTACACCTTC,CASSARRGYGYTF